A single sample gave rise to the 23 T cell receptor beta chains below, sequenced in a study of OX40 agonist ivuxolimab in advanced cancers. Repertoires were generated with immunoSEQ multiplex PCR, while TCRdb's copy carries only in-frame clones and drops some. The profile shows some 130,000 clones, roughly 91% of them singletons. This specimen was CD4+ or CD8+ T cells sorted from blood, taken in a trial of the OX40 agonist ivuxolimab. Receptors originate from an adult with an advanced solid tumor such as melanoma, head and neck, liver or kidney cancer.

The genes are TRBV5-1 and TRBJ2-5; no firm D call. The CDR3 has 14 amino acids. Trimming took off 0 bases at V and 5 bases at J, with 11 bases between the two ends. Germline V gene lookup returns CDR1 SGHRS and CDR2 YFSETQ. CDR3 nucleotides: TGCGCCAGCAGCTTGGAACCAGGCAGCGAGACCCAGTACTTC. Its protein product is CASSLEPGSETQYF.

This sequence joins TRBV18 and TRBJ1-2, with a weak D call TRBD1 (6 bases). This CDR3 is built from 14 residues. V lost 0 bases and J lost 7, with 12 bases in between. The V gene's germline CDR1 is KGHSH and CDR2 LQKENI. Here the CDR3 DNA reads TGTGCCAGCTCACCACCGGTGGGGGCGATTGGCTACACCTTC. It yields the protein CASSPPVGAIGYTF.

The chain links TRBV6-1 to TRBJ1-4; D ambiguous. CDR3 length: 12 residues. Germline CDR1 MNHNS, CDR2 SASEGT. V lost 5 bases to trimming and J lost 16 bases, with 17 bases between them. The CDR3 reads CASSSPKREAFF. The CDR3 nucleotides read TGTGCCAGCAGTTCCCCGAAGAGGGAAGCGTTTTTT.

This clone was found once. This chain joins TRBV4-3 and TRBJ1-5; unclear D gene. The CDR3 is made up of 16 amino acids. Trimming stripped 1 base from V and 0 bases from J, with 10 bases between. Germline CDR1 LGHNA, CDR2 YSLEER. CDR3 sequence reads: CASSQGVTDSNQPQHF. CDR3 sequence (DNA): TGCGCCAGCAGCCAAGGGGTCACTGATAGCAATCAGCCCCAGCATTTT.

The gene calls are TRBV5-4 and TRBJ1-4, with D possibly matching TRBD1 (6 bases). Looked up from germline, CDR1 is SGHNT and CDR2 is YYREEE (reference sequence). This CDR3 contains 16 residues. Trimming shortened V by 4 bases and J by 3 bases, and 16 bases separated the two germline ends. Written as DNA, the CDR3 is TGTGCCAGCAGCATCAGACAGGTTCGGGCTAATGAAAAACTGTTTTTT. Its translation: CASSIRQVRANEKLFF.

This CDR3 reads CASSSQAYGYTF. As DNA, the CDR3 is TGTGCCAGCAGCTCCCAGGCCTATGGCTACACCTTC. This chain links TRBV11-2 with TRBJ1-2; unclear D gene. The CDR3 covers 12 residues. Germline CDR1 is SGHAT and CDR2 is FQNNGV. V lost 4 bases to trimming and J lost 4 bases, with 7 bases between them.

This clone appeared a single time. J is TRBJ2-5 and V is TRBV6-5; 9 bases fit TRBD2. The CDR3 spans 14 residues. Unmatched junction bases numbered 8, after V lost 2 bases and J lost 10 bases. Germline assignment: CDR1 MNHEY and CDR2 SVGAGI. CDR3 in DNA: TGTGCCAGCAGTTACCGGGTAGCGGGGGCCCTCCAGTACTTC. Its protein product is CASSYRVAGALQYF.

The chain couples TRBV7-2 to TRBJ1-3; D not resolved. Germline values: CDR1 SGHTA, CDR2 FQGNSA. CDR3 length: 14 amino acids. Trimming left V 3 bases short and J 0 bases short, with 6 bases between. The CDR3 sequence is CASSFYSSGNTIYF. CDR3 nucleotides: TGTGCCAGCAGCTTTTACAGCTCTGGAAACACCATATATTTT.

The CDR3 sequence: CASSLGGPNQPQHF. The CDR3, as DNA: TGTGCCAGCAGCTTGGGAGGTCCCAATCAGCCCCAGCATTTT. The rearrangement links TRBV5-4 to TRBJ1-5; D is ambiguous. This CDR3 spans 14 amino acids. Germline-derived CDR1 and CDR2 are SGHNT and YYREEE (reference sequence). The germline V and J ends were trimmed by 0 bases and 3 bases, with 7 bases remaining between them.

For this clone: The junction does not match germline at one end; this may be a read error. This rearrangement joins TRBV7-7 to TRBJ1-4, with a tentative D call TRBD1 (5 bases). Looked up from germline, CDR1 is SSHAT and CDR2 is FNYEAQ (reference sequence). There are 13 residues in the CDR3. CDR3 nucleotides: TGTGCTAGCAGGGCCGGGCCTTATGAAAAACTGTTTTTT. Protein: CASRAGPYEKLFF.

CDR3 bases: TGTGCCAGCAGCCAATCAGAGGATAGAACCCAGTACTTC. Its protein product is CASSQSEDRTQYF. This chain links TRBV16 with TRBJ2-5; D gene uncertain. The CDR3 spans 13 residues. The V gene's germline CDR1 is KGHSY and CDR2 FQNENV. The V end lost 0 bases, the J end lost 8 bases, and 10 bases lay between the germline ends. The whole variable domain, filled in from reference TRBV16 and TRBJ2-5, reads GEEVAQTPKHLVRGEGQKAKLYCAPIKGHSYVFWYQQVLKNEFKFLISFQNENVFDETGMPKERFSAKCLPNSPCSLEIQATKLEDSAVYFCASSQSEDRTQYFGPGTRLLVL.

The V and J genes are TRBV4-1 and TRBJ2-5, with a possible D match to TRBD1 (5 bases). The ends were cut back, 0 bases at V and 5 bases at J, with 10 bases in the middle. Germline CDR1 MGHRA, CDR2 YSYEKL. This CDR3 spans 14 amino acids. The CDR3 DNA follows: TGCGCCAGCAGCCAAGATGGGGCGTGGGAGACCCAGTACTTC. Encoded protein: CASSQDGAWETQYF.

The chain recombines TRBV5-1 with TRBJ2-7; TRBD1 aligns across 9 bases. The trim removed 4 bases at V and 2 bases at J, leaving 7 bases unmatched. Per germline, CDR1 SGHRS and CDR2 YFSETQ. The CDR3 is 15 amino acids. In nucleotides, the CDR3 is TGCGCCAGCAGCGGCGGGACAGGGTTCACCTACGAGCAGTACTTC. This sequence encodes CASSGGTGFTYEQYF.

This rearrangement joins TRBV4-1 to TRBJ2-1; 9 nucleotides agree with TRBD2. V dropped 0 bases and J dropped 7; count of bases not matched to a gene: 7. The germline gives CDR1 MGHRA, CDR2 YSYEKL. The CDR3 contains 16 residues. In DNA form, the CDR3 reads TGCGCCAGCAGCCAAGACCCTGGTCTAGCGGGGAATGAGCAGTTCTTC. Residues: CASSQDPGLAGNEQFF.

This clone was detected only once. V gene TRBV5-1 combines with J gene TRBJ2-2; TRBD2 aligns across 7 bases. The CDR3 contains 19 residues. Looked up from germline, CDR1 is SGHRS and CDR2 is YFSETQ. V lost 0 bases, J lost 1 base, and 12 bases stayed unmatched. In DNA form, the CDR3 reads TGCGCCAGCAGCTTGGCCTTGATACCAGCGGGGCTGAACACCGGGGAGCTGTTTTTT. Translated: CASSLALIPAGLNTGELFF.

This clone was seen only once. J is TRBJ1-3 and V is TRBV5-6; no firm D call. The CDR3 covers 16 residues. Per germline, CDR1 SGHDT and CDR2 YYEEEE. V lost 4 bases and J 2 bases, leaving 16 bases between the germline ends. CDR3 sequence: CASSQEGLTPGNTIYF. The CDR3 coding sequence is TGTGCCAGCAGCCAAGAAGGGCTAACACCTGGAAACACCATATATTTT. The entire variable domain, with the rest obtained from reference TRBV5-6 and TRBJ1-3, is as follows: DAGVTQSPTHLIKTRGQQVTLRCSPKSGHDTVSWYQQALGQGPQFIFQYYEEEERQRGNFPDRFSGHQFPNYSSELNVNALLLGDSALYLCASSQEGLTPGNTIYFGEGSWLTVV.

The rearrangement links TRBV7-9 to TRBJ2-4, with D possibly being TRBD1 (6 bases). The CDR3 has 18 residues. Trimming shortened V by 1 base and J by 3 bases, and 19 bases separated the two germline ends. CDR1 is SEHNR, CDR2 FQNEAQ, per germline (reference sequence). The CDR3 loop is CASSLVFYRDTGKNIQYF. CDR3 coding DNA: TGTGCCAGCAGCTTAGTCTTTTACAGGGATACCGGCAAAAACATTCAGTACTTC.

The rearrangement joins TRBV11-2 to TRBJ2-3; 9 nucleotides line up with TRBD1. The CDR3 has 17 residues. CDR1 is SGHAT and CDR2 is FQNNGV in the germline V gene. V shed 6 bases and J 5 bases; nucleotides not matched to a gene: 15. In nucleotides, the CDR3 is TGTGCCAGCAGACTAACCTCCGGGACAGGGAGGAAAGATACGCAGTATTTT. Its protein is CASRLTSGTGRKDTQYF.

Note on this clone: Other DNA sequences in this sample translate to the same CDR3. DNA of the CDR3: TGTGCCAGCAGCTCACAGGGGGGCTCCTACGAGCAGTACTTC. Protein product: CASSSQGGSYEQYF. The chain links TRBV7-9 to TRBJ2-7; TRBD1 aligns across 8 bases. This CDR3 contains 14 residues. The V segment lost 4 bases and the J segment 0 bases; nucleotides outside the gene matches: 2. The germline V gene has CDR1 SEHNR and CDR2 FQNEAQ (reference sequence).

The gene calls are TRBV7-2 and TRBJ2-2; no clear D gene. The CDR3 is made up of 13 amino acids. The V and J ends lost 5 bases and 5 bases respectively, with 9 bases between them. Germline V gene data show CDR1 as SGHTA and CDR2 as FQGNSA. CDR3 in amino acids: CASSQSRTGELFF. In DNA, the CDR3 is TGTGCCAGCAGCCAATCCCGGACCGGGGAGCTGTTTTTT.

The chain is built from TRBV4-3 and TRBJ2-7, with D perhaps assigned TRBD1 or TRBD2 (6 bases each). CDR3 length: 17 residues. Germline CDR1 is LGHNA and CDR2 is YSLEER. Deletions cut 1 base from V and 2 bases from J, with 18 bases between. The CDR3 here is CASSQVPGGDRAYEQYF. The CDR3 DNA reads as TGCGCCAGCAGCCAAGTCCCCGGGGGCGACAGAGCCTACGAGCAGTACTTC.

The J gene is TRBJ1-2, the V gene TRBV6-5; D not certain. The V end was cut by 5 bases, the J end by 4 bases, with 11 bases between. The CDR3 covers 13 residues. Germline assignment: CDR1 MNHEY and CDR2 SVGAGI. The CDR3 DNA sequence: TGTGCCAGCAGTGGTGACGGGGTCTATGGCTACACCTTC. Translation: CASSGDGVYGYTF.

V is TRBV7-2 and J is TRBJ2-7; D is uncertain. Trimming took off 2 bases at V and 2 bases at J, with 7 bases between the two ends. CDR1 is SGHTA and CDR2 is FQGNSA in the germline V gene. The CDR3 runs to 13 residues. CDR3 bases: TGTGCCAGCAGCTTAACGCACCCCTACGAGCAGTACTTC. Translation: CASSLTHPYEQYF.